Below, one T cell receptor beta chain is given with its context. These data are taken from a study of blood T cells in healthy people across ages. Sample-barcoded 5' priming and a J-beta primer mix drove a second PCR of roughly 7 to 11 cycles. Each cDNA molecule was tagged by a template-switch adaptor that had 12 random nucleotides. TCRdb processed the 5' RACE reads anew with MiXCR; each CDR3 protein has one entry. Seen here are some 760,000 distinct CDR3 sequences, roughly 25% observed once, and the top ten hold approximately 3.7%. Germline V gene lookup returns CDR1 LGHNA and CDR2 YSLEER. There are 15 residues in the CDR3. Trimming removed 0 bases from V and 10 bases from J, with 16 bases in between. These data also featured in a second study, about T cells of mothers and their children.

The sample taken for sequencing was blood. The chain couples TRBV4-3 to TRBJ2-1; no clear D. The source of this sequence is a boy between 10 and 17 years old in good health. The chain's CDR3 is CASSQDGGSEREQFF. CDR3 coding DNA: TGCGCCAGCAGCCAAGATGGTGGCAGCGAACGCGAGCAGTTCTTC.